A single sample gave rise to the 3 T cell receptor beta chains below, sequenced in a study of T cell responses to AZD1222 COVID-19 vaccine. Assay: immunoSEQ multiplex PCR; the TCRdb copy retains only in-frame clones and omits some. The repertoire holds some 110,000 clones, with approximately 86% as singletons. Sequencing was performed on peripheral blood, taken 28 days after the second AZD1222 dose. These receptors were taken from an adult who received the AZD1222 COVID-19 vaccine.

This chain connects TRBV7-7 to TRBJ2-3, with 7 nucleotides matching TRBD1. Per the germline V gene, CDR1 is SSHAT and CDR2 is FNYEAQ (reference sequence). The V and J ends lost 1 base and 3 bases, in that order; junction bases with no gene match: 4. The CDR3 has 15 amino acids. CDR3 DNA: TGTGCCAGCAGCTTAGGGGGCAGGGGGACAGATACGCAGTATTTT. It yields the protein CASSLGGRGTDTQYF.

This clone was observed a handful of times. The V gene is TRBV12-3 or TRBV12-4, the J gene TRBJ1-2; D is uncertain. CDR3 length: 13 amino acids. V gave up 5 bases and J gave up 2 bases, with 9 bases separating them. CDR3 DNA sequence: TGTGCCAGCAGTCCCGACGGGAACTATGGCTACACCTTC. Encoded protein: CASSPDGNYGYTF.

V and J are TRBV6-5 and TRBJ2-1; TRBD1 agrees at 7 bases. This CDR3 spans 14 amino acids. Trimming at V came to 9 bases and at J to 4 bases, leaving 9 bases not matched to a gene. The V gene's germline CDR1 is MNHEY and CDR2 SVGAGI. DNA of the CDR3: TGTGCCAGTCGGATGGGACAGAGATACAATGAGCAGTTCTTC. This translates into CASRMGQRYNEQFF.